This TCR beta chain appears in the sequencing data of a study of radiotherapy plus CTLA-4 blockade in lung cancer. Study in general: Overall, about 19% of patients showed an objective response, while approximately 30% attained disease control.

Findings and caveats of the study: There was expansion of tumor-derived TCR clones in blood after radiotherapy plus ipilimumab. It was early blood T cell clone dynamics, with interferon-beta, that reportedly best predicted response.

The CDR3 is made up of 14 amino acids. CDR1 and CDR2 from the germline V gene are LNHDA and SQIVND (reference sequence). V was cut by 3 bases and J by 2 bases, with 10 bases left in between. Turning to this clone: Its cognate antigen is unknown.

The data were produced by immunoSEQ multiplex PCR, yet TCRdb's version contains in-frame clones alone and is incomplete. The sample consists of about 98,000 clones, 82% of them appearing once. Each patient with chemo-refractory metastatic non-small-cell lung cancer was treated with focal radiation plus CTLA-4 blockade using ipilimumab. This TCR derives from a human donor with non-small cell lung cancer who had a partial response to radiotherapy plus ipilimumab. This chain joins TRBV19 and TRBJ2-5; D gene ambiguous. Sequences were derived from peripheral blood, sampled from a patient treated with radiotherapy plus ipilimumab. The DNA of the CDR3 is TGTGCCAGTAGTATGAGTCCTACGCAAGAGACCCAGTACTTC. Protein: CASSMSPTQETQYF.